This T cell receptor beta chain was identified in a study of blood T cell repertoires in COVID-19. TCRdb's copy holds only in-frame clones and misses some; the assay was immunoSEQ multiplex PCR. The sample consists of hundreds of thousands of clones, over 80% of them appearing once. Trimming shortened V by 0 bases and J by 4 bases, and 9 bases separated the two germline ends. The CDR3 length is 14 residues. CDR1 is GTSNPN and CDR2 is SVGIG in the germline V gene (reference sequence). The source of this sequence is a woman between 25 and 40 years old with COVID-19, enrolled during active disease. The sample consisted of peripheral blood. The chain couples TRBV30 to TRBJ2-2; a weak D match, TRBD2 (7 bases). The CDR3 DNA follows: TGTGCCTGGAGTGTAGGGGGGGGCACCGGGGAGCTGTTTTTT. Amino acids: CAWSVGGGTGELFF.